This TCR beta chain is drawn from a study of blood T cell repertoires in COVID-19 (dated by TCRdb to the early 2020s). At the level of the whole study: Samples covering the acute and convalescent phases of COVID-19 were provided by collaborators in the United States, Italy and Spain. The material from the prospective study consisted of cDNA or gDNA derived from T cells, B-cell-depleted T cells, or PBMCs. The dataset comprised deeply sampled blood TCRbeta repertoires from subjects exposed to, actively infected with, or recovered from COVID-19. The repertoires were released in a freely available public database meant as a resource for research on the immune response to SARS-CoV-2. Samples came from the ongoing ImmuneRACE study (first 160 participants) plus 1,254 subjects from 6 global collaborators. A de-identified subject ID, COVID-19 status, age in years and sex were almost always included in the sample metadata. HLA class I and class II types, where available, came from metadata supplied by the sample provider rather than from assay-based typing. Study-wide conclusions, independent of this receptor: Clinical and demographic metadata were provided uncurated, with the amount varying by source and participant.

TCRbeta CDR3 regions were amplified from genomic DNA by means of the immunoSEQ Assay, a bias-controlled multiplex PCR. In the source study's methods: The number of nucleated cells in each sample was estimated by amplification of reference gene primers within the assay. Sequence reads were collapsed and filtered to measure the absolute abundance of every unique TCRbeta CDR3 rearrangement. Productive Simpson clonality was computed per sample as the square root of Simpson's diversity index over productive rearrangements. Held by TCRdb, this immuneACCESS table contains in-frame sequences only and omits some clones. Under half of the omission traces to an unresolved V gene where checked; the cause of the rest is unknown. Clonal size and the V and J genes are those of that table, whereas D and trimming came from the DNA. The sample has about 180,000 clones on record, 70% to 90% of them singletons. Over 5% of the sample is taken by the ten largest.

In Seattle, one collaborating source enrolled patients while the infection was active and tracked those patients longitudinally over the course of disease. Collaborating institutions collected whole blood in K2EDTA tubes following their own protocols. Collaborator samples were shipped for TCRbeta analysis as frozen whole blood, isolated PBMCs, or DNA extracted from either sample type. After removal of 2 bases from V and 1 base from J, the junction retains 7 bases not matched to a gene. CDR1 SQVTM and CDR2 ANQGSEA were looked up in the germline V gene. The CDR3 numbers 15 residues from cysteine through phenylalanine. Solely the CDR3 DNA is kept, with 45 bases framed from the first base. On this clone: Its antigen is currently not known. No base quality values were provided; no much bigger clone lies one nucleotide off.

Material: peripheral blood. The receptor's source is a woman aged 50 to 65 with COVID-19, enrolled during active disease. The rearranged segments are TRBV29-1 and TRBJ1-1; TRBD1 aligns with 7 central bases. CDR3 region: CSVETARGPNTEAFF. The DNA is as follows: TGCAGCGTTGAAACAGCGAGGGGGCCGAACACTGAAGCTTTCTTT.